This note documents a single T cell receptor beta chain sequence. In its sample, this clonotype was seen a few times. Its antigen remains undetermined. The input lacks base qualities; no much larger clone sits a single base away. This sample was taken from a study of CD8 T cells in ankylosing spondylitis (TCRdb year 2017). For the wider study: T cell receptor beta repertoires were profiled in healthy donors and ankylosing spondylitis patients so that disease-linked TCR variants could be found. In total, the full study cohort was made up of some 110 healthy donors and 25 ankylosing spondylitis patients. Peripheral blood was sampled, and synovial fluid was additionally collected from ankylosing spondylitis patients.

The germline V gene (reference sequence) supplies CDR1 SEHNR and CDR2 FQNEAQ. From cysteine to phenylalanine, the CDR3 is 15 amino acids long. Just the 45-base CDR3 DNA is kept, in frame starting at base 1. Trimming accounts for 4 bases at V and 7 bases at J, while the number of junction bases matched to no gene is 10. Broad study findings and their caveats: Some motif variants had previously been reported in the synovial fluid and blood of reactive arthritis patients, which suggests shared mechanisms of disease initiation. Blood from ankylosing spondylitis patients appeared to be characterized by a TCR beta motif composed of about eight highly homologous amino acid variants. Significant enrichment of the disease-linked clones was reported in matched synovial fluid samples from ankylosing spondylitis patients. In peripheral blood, the disease-linked clones were found at relatively low frequencies and had a CD8+ phenotype.

TCRdb records Illumina HiSeq 2500 as the sequencer. TCR beta libraries were prepared by quantitative 5'-RACE with molecular barcodes. The original methods were these. A new computational method based on a probabilistic model of VDJ rearrangement was used to identify disease-linked TCR variants. TCRdb handled the public reads itself, with Q25 trimming in fastp and clone calling in MiXCR, and kept productive beta chains. Each CDR3 protein gets just one entry, which takes the most common genes and DNA from the rows behind it. The V and J calls reflect TCRdb's pipeline rather than the authors' work. For this sample there are some 700,000 distinct CDR3 sequences; around 17% appear just once. Of the sample, approximately 18% is held by the ten largest clones.

The chain joins TRBV7-9 to TRBJ2-1, and 7 junctional nucleotides match TRBD1. The TCR was taken from a male donor with ankylosing spondylitis. Input material: blood, either unsorted or a sorted T cell fraction (not recorded which). The CDR3 reads CASSSLGARGNEQFF. The nucleotide sequence reads as follows: TGTGCCAGCAGCTCCCTCGGGGCCAGGGGGAATGAGCAGTTCTTC.